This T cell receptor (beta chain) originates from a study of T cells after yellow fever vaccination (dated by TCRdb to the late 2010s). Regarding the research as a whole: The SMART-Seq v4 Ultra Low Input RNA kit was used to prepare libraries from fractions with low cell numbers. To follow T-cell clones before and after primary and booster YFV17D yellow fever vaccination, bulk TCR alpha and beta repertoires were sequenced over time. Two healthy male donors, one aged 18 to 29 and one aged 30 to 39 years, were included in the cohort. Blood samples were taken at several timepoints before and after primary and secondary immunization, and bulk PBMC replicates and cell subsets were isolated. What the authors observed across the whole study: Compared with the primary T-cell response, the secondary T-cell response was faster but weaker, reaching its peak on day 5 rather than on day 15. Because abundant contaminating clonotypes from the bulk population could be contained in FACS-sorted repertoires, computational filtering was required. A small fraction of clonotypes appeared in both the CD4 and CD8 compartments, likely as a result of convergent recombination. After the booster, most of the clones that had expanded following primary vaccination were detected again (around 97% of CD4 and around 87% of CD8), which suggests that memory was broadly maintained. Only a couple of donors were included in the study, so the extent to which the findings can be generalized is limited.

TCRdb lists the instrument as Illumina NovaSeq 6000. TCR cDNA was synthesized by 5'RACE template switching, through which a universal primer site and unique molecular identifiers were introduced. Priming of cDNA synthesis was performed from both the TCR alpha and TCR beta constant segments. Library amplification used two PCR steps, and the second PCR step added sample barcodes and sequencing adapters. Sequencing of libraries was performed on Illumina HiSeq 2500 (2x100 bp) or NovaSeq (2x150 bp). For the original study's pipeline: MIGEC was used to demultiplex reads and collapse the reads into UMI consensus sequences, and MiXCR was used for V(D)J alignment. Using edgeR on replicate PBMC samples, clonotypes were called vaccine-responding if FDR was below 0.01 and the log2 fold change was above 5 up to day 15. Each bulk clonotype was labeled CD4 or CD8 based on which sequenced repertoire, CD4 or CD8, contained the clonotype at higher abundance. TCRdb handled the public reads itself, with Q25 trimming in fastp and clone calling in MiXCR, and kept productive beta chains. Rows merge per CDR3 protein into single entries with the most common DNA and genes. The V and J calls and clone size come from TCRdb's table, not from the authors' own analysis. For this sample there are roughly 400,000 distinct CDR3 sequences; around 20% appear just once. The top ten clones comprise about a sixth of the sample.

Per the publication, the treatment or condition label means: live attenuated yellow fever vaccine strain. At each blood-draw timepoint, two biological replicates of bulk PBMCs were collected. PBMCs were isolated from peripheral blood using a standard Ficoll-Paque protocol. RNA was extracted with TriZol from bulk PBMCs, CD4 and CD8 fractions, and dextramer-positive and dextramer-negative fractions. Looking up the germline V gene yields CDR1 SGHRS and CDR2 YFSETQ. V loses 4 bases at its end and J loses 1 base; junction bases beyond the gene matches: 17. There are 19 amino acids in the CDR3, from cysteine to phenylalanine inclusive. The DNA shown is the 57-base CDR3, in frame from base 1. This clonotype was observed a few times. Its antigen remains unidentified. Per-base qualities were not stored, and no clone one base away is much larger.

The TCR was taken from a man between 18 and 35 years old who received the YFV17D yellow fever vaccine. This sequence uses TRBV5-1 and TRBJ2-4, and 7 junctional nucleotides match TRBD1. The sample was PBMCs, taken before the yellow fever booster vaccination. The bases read TGCGCCAGCAGCCCGGCGACATTCACAGGGGAAGGGGCCAAAAACATTCAGTACTTC. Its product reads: CASSPATFTGEGAKNIQYF. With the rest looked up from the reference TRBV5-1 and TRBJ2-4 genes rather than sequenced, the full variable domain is KAGVTQTPRYLIKTRGQQVTLSCSPISGHRSVSWYQQTPGQGLQFLFEYFSETQRNKGNFPGRFSGRQFSNSRSEMNVSTLELGDSALYLCASSPATFTGEGAKNIQYFGAGTRLSVL.